Included here is one T cell receptor (beta chain) sequence, with context. The clone's antigen remains unknown. Per-base quality was not reported, and no clone a single base away is much larger than it. Using the deep immunoSEQ assay, TCR CDR3 regions were amplified from genomic DNA by multiplex PCR. Genomic DNA extracted from each cell subset was distributed evenly over all wells of several immunoSEQ 96-well plates, and each plate served as one replicate. For sorted subsets, each replicate PCR was loaded with around 200 ng genomic DNA, equivalent to some 27,000 T cell genomes. Purified libraries were quantified with a Qubit 3.0 fluorometer, sized on a Bioanalyzer 2100, and re-quantified with the KAPA Library Quantification kit. Every immunoSEQ 96-well plate was sequenced on a dedicated single-read 150-cycle Illumina NextSeq 550 flow cell. The paper's data handling went like this. Because only junctional sequences without quality scores were contained in the immunoSEQ output, filtering matching that applied to full-length reads could not be performed. Sequences were annotated with PyIR, a Python wrapper for IgBLAST v1.9, and V/J genes and CDR3 were assigned using IMGT germline references. Reads were removed for weak V/J assignments (E-value above 1e-6), missing CDR3, stop codons, out-of-frame junctions, or ambiguous translated residues. V3J clonotypes were defined as sequences sharing an identical inferred V gene, J gene, and CDR3 amino acid sequence. To compute the percentage overlap between repertoires, the number of shared unique clonotypes was divided by the size of the smaller repertoire. RTK rarefaction, the Chao1 estimator, and Recon v2.1 estimates of unobserved clonotypes were used to assess repertoire richness. Generation probabilities for all TCRbeta clonotypes obtained by the gDNA method from a few donors were computed using OLGA. This immuneACCESS table, as held by TCRdb, lists in-frame sequences with V and J called but not all clones. Of the missing ones, under half trace to an unresolved V gene in checked studies; the others have no known cause. The D gene and trimming were derived from the DNA, and the V and J assignments and clone size from that table. The sample records fewer than 350,000 clones, 87% of which are singletons. The ten biggest clones cover 15% to 20% of the sample.

This entry comes from a study of shared clonotypes between healthy human individuals (dated by TCRdb to 2019 to 2021). Study-level background: The cohort comprised two women and a few men aged 18 to 49 years. Per donor, three plates each were used for CD4 naive and CD4 memory, two for CD8 naive, and one for CD8 memory. To estimate repertoire size and how much clonotypes are shared between individuals, the study performed deep sequencing of blood TCR repertoires from five healthy adults. Different laboratories and diverse techniques were used to prepare libraries and sequence TCR repertoires, to increase sequencing depth and limit assay-specific biases. Per donor, leukapheresis produced somewhere between about 0.94 and 10 billion PBMCs. What the research found in general, with its limitations: About 5% of naive CD4, 3.5% of naive CD8, roughly 2.4% of memory CD4, and about 0.4% of memory CD8 clonotypes were shared across a few donors. Estimated clonotype richness was generally larger for naive than for memory subsets. Pairwise subsampling indicated that sequencing depth was expected to affect the degree of clonotype sharing among donors. Because the study included a small number of donors, the genetic and exposure-history diversity represented was limited. Compared with non-shared clonotypes, the clonotypes found in all four sorted-subset donors had higher generation probabilities. Incomplete sequencing was indicated by rarefaction of sorted-subset datasets, despite the large sequencing depth. Sampling was limited to blood, and TCR repertoires in tissue likely differ from TCR repertoires in blood.

The donors were healthy, HIV-negative adults with no recently reported acute infections or vaccinations. Only Caucasian adults living in Nashville, Tennessee, USA were represented among the donors. The CD8 memory samples were a combination of magnetically selected CD45RO+ cells and CCR7-negative CD45RA+ effector memory (TemRA) cells. After blood collection by leukapheresis, PBMCs were isolated using Ficoll-Histopaque density gradient centrifugation and then cryopreserved in the vapor phase of liquid nitrogen. Analytical flow cytometry was used to check the purity and quantity of each magnetically sorted T cell population. Each sorted fraction had its genomic DNA isolated and then quantified by UV absorbance on a Nanodrop 2000c. The germline V gene (reference sequence) specifies MNHEY as CDR1 and SMNVEV as CDR2. V drops 0 bases and J drops 0 bases, leaving 12 bases in between. Reading from cysteine to phenylalanine, the CDR3 counts 16 amino acids. Only the CDR3 part of the read is kept: 48 bases, read in frame from the first base.

The source is a man aged 18 to 35 in good health. Sequences were obtained from memory CD8+ T cells sorted from blood. What this sample's cell subset or site label stands for: CD45RO+ cells pooled with CCR7-negative TemRA cells. The chain is assembled from TRBV27 and TRBJ2-7, with the D gene uncertain. The nucleotide sequence is TGTGCCAGCAGTTTATCGAGCGAGAGGAGCTCCTACGAGCAGTACTTC. This encodes CASSLSSERSSYEQYF.